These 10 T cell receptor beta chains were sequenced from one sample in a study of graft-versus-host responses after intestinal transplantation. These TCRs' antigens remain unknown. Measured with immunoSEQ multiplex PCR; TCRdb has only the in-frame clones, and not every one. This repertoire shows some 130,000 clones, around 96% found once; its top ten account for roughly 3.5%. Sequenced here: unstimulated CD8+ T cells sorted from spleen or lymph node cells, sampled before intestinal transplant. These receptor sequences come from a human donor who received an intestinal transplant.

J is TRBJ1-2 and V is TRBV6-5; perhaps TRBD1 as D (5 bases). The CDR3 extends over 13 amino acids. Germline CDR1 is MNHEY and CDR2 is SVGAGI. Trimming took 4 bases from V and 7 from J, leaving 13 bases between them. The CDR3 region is CASSFRVDSGYTF. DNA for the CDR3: TGTGCCAGCAGTTTCAGGGTAGATAGTGGCTACACCTTC.

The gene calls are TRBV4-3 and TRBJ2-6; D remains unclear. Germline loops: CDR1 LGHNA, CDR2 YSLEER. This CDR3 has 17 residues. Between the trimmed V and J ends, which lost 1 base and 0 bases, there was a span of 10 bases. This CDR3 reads CASSQVRDLSGANVLTF. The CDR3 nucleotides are TGCGCCAGCAGCCAAGTCCGAGACCTCTCTGGGGCCAACGTCCTGACTTTC.

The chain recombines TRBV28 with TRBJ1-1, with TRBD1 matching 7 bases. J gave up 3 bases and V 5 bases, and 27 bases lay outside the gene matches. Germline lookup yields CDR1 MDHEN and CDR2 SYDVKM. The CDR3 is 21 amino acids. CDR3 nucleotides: TGTGCCAGCAGTACTGGTGGGTTCGACAGGGAGGCGAGGTTTGGGGACACTGAAGCTTTCTTT. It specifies CASSTGGFDREARFGDTEAFF. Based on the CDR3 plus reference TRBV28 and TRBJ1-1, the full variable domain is DVKVTQSSRYLVKRTGEKVFLECVQDMDHENMFWYRQDPGLGLRLIYFSYDVKMKEKGDIPEGYSVSREKKERFSLILESASTNQTSMYLCASSTGGFDREARFGDTEAFFGQGTRLTVV.

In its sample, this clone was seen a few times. The CDR3 sequence: CASSQMGGGYEQYF. CDR3 bases: TGCGCCAGCAGCCAAATGGGGGGGGGATACGAGCAGTACTTC. The chain uses TRBV4-1 and TRBJ2-7, with 7 bases fitting TRBD2. CDR3 length equals 14 residues. After removal of 2 bases from V and 4 bases from J, the junction contained 5 bases not matched to a gene. Germline V gene sequence: CDR1 MGHRA, CDR2 YSYEKL.

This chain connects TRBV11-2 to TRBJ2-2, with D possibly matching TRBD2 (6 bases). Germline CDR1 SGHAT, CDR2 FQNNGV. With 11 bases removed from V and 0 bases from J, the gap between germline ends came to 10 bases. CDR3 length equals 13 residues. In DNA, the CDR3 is TGTGCCTGGAGGGAGCCGAACACCGGGGAGCTGTTTTTT. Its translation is CAWREPNTGELFF. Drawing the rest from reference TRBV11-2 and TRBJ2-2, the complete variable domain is EAGVAQSPRYKIIEKRQSVAFWCNPISGHATLYWYQQILGQGPKLLIQFQNNGVVDDSQLPKDRFSAERLKGVDSTLKIQPAKLEDSAVYLCAWREPNTGELFFGEGSRLTVL.

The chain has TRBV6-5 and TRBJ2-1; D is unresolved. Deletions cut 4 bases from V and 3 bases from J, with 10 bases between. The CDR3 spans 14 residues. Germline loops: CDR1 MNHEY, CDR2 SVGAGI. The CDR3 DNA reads TGTGCCAGCAGTTCCCCACGCTTCTACAATGAGCAGTTCTTC. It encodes CASSSPRFYNEQFF.

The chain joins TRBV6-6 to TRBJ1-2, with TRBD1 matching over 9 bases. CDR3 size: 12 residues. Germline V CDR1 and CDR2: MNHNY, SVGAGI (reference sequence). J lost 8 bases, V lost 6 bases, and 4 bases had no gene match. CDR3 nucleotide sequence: TGTGCCAGCAGGGACAGGGGTTTCGGCTACACCTTC. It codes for CASRDRGFGYTF.

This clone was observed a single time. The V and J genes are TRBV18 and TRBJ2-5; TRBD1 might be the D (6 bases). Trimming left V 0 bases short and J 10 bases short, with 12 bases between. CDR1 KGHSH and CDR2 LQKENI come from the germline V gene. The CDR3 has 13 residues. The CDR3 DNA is TGTGCCAGCTCACCACCCGGGACACCAGACCAGTACTTC. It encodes CASSPPGTPDQYF.

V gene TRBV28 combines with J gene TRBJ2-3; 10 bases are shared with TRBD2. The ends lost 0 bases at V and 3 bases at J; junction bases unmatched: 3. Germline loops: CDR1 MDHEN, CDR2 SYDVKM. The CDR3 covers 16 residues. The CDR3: CASSLWGTSETDTQYF. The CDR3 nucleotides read TGTGCCAGCAGTTTATGGGGGACTAGCGAGACAGATACGCAGTATTTT.

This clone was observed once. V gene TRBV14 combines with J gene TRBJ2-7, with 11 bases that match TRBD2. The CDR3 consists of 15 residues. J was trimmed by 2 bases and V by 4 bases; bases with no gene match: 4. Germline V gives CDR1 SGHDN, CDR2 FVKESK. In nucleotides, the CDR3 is TGTGCCAGCAGCCGGACTAGCGGGCCCCCCTACGAGCAGTACTTC. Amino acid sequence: CASSRTSGPPYEQYF.